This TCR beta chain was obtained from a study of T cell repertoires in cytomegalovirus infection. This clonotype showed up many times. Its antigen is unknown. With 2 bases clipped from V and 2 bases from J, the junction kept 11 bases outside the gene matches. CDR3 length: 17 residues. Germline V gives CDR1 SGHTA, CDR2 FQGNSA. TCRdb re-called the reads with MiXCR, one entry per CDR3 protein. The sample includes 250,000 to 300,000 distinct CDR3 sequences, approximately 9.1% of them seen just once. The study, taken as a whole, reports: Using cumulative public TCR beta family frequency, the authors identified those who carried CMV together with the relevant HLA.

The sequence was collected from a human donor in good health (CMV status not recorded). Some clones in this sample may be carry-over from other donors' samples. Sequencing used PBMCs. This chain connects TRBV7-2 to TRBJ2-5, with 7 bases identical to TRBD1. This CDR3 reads CASSLWGQTRAQETQYF. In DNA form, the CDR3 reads TGTGCCAGCAGCTTATGGGGACAGACCAGAGCGCAAGAGACCCAGTACTTC. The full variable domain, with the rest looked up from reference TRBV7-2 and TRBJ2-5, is GAGVSQSPSNKVTEKGKDVELRCDPISGHTALYWYRQSLGQGLEFLIYFQGNSAPDKSGLPSDRFSAERTGGSVSTLTIQRTQQEDSAVYLCASSLWGQTRAQETQYFGPGTRLLVL.